Listed here is a single T cell receptor beta chain. Its antigen is undetermined. This sample was included in a study of cytomegalovirus exposure and HLA in healthy donors. Study context: From HLA-typed donors, an early data release held about 92 million unique TCRs.

Use of 60 Vbeta and 13 Jbeta primers characterized the PCR. In the authors' workflow: As a later analysis found, there were 70 million to 100 million unique TCR beta chains, of which around 9.9 million were shared. The repertoire was sequenced with immunoSEQ multiplex PCR; TCRdb's copy has only in-frame clones and lacks some. The V and J calls and clone size come from that table; D and trimming were worked out from the DNA. There are 210,000 or so clones in the sample; more than 75% occur only once, and 1.3% lies in the top ten. Overall study results and limits: Most CMV-associated TCR beta chains were later found to appear HLA-restricted. The authors later found HLA-associated TCR beta chains more clonally expanded than equally common others.

This TCR derives from a human donor in good health. The sample comprised PBMCs.

This CDR3 reads CASNSGLDPYEQYF. DNA for the CDR3: TGCGCCAGCAATAGCGGACTGGACCCCTACGAGCAGTACTTC. The gene calls are TRBV5-1 and TRBJ2-7; possibly TRBD2 for D (6 bases). V was pared by 6 bases and J by 2 bases, with 15 bases between. The CDR3 length is 14 residues. Germline loops: CDR1 SGHRS, CDR2 YFSETQ.